The 30 T cell receptor beta chains below were found in one sample sequenced in a study of T cell clonality in common variable immunodeficiency. Produced via immunoSEQ multiplex PCR; TCRdb's table is partial and in-frame only. Singletons are absent from the sample, which has 80,000 or so clones. The sequenced sample was peripheral blood mononuclear cells. The receptor source for this set is a person between 18 and 75 years old in good health.

This clone was seen repeatedly, ten times or more. Sequencing ends 3 residues short of the CDR3 end; the germline J gene provides the rest. The chain couples TRBV6-2 or TRBV6-3 to TRBJ2-7, with 8 bases matching TRBD1. In germline, CDR1 is MNHEY, CDR2 SVGEGT. V gave up 4 bases and J gave up 4 bases; unmatched junction bases: 12. The CDR3 has 16 residues. CDR3: CASSSRSWDRTYEQYF. CDR3 DNA, as far as it was read: TGTGCCAGCAGTTCCCGTTCGTGGGACAGGACATACGAG.

This clone has ten or more counts. The read ends 3 residues early relative to the CDR3; the germline J gene fills the gap. The chain employs TRBV5-1 and TRBJ2-7; 9 bases are a match to TRBD2. Trimming at V came to 0 bases and at J to 3 bases, leaving 10 bases not matched to a gene. The CDR3 is made up of 17 amino acids. Germline V gene sequence: CDR1 SGHRS, CDR2 YFSETQ. CDR3 DNA (partial): TGCGCCAGCAGCTTGGAAATGGCGGGAGGGCTGGTCTACGAG. Amino acid sequence: CASSLEMAGGLVYE. The CDR3 as a whole reads CASSLEMAGGLVYEQYF.

This clone was observed many times. The CDR3 end lies 3 residues beyond the end of the read and is filled in from the germline J gene. The V and J genes are TRBV7-2 and TRBJ2-1; D is unclear. Trimming pared 5 bases from V and 4 bases from J, leaving 6 bases between. The CDR3 runs 12 residues. Germline V gene sequence: CDR1 SGHTA, CDR2 FQGNSA. The chain's CDR3 is CASSPMYNEQFF. The CDR3 bases that were read are TGTGCCAGCAGCCCCATGTACAATGAG.

This clone was detected ten times or more. The read ends 3 residues shy of where the CDR3 ends; the end is completed using the germline J gene. The chain uses TRBV5-1 and TRBJ2-7, with a weak D call TRBD2 (5 bases). V lost 0 bases and J 5 bases, leaving 24 bases between the germline ends. Germline V lookup: CDR1 SGHRS, CDR2 YFSETQ. The CDR3 contains 18 residues. The CDR3 protein is CASSLAGGLAMARDEQYF. Incomplete CDR3 DNA: TGCGCCAGCAGCTTGGCCGGCGGGCTGGCCATGGCGAGAGACGAG.

This clone was observed a few times. Coverage ceases 3 residues before the CDR3 finishes, and the germline J gene fills in the end. The rearrangement links TRBV7-2 to TRBJ1-5, with D uncertain. Germline CDR1 is SGHTA and CDR2 is FQGNSA. V lost 3 bases and J lost 5, with 11 bases in between. This CDR3 spans 14 amino acids. The CDR3 DNA, read in part, is TGTGCCAGCAGCTTTAATCGGGGAGATCAGCCC. Protein: CASSFNRGDQP. The entire CDR3 sequence reads CASSFNRGDQPQHF.

This clone was seen at least ten times. The read halts 3 residues ahead of the CDR3 end, with the missing end drawn from the germline J gene. This chain uses TRBV7-8 with TRBJ2-7; 10 positions match TRBD2. From germline, CDR1 is SGHVS and CDR2 FQNEAQ. Unmatched junction bases numbered 3, after V lost 1 base and J lost 3 bases. The CDR3 runs 15 residues. The CDR3 spells CASSLVLAGSYEQYF. The CDR3 bases that were read are TGTGCCAGCAGCTTAGTACTAGCGGGAAGCTACGAG.

Many counts were recorded for this clone. CDR3 residues: CASSPVEKLFF. The DNA read from the CDR3 is TGTGCCAGCAGCCCAGTGGAAAAA. The V call is TRBV2, the J call TRBJ1-4; D ambiguous. From the germline J gene comes the end of the CDR3, since the read stops 3 residues before it. Trimming pared 6 bases from V and 8 bases from J, leaving 7 bases between. From germline, CDR1 is SNHLY and CDR2 FYNNEI. This CDR3 spans 11 amino acids.

Note on this clone: Sequencing ends 3 residues short of the CDR3 end; the germline J gene provides the rest. This chain joins TRBV7-9 and TRBJ1-1; perhaps TRBD1 as D (6 bases). CDR3 length: 15 residues. Trimming cost V 6 bases and J 1 base, with 15 bases left between them. Germline V gene lookup returns CDR1 SEHNR and CDR2 FQNEAQ (reference sequence). The CDR3 is CASRVMRTANTEAFF. The part of the CDR3 DNA that was read is TGTGCCAGCAGGGTCATGCGGACAGCGAACACTGAA. The full variable domain, with the rest looked up from reference TRBV7-9 and TRBJ1-1, is DTGVSQNPRHKITKRGQNVTFRCDPISEHNRLYWYRQTLGQGPEFLTYFQNEAQLEKSRLLSDRFSAERPKGSFSTLEIQRTEQGDSAMYLCASRVMRTANTEAFFGQGTRLTVV.

This clone was counted at least ten times. Read data end 3 residues before the CDR3 end; the end is taken from the germline J gene. The chain links TRBV10-1 to TRBJ2-2, with D perhaps TRBD1 (5 bases). CDR1 is WNHNN and CDR2 is SYGVQD in the germline V gene (reference sequence). CDR3 length: 15 residues. V was clipped by 0 bases and J by 6 bases, with 11 bases between them. The DNA read from the CDR3 is TGCGCCAGCAGTGAGTCCAACATGGGGCCCGGGGAG. Its translation: CASSESNMGPGE. In full, the CDR3 is CASSESNMGPGELFF.

This clone has more than one count but fewer than ten. The read terminates 3 residues ahead of where the CDR3 ends, so the germline J gene completes it. The rearrangement links TRBV7-3 to TRBJ2-3; 14 positions agree with TRBD2. The CDR3 runs 18 residues. V lost 5 bases, J lost 3 bases, and 10 bases stayed unmatched. Germline CDR1 reads SGHTA; CDR2 reads FQGTGA. The covered CDR3 bases are TGTGCCAGCAGCGCAACCGGGACTAGCGGGAGATGGACAGATACG. It codes for CASSATGTSGRWTDT. The whole CDR3 region reads CASSATGTSGRWTDTQYF.

This clone was counted at least ten times. Sequencing ends 3 residues short of the CDR3 end; the germline J gene provides the rest. The V gene is TRBV2, the J gene TRBJ2-2, with 9 bases matching TRBD2. With 6 bases clipped from V and 4 bases from J, the junction kept 6 bases outside the gene matches. Germline values: CDR1 SNHLY, CDR2 FYNNEI. This CDR3 comprises 15 residues. This chain's CDR3 is CASRFAGGPTGELFF. The part of the CDR3 DNA that was read is TGTGCCAGCAGGTTCGCGGGAGGGCCCACCGGGGAG.

This clone showed up many times. The read terminates 3 residues ahead of where the CDR3 ends, so the germline J gene completes it. The chain has TRBV18 and TRBJ1-2, with D possibly TRBD1 on 5 matching bases. The CDR3 covers 14 residues. V shed 5 bases and J shed 3 bases, with 13 bases lying between them. CDR1 and CDR2 from the germline V gene are KGHSH and LQKENI. The CDR3 loop reads CASSSQGYDYGYTF. CDR3 DNA, as far as it was read: TGTGCCAGCTCATCGCAGGGTTACGACTATGGC. The complete variable domain, with remaining parts taken from reference TRBV18 and TRBJ1-2, reads NAGVMQNPRHLVRRRGQEARLRCSPMKGHSHVYWYRQLPEEGLKFMVYLQKENIIDESGMPKERFSAEFPKEGPSILRIQQVVRGDSAAYFCASSSQGYDYGYTFGSGTRLTVV.

This clone has ten or more counts. The read falls 3 residues short of the CDR3 end, and the missing part is taken from the germline J gene. J is TRBJ2-2 and V is TRBV11-2; 11 bases match TRBD1. The J segment lost 6 bases and the V segment lost 4 bases, leaving 4 bases of the junction unmatched. This CDR3 contains 15 residues. Germline CDR1 and CDR2: SGHAT and FQNNGV. The CDR3: CASSSGQGAPGELFF. The sequenced CDR3 bases are TGTGCCAGCAGCTCTGGACAGGGGGCCCCCGGGGAG.

This clone has at least ten counts. The CDR3 end lies 3 residues beyond the end of the read and is filled in from the germline J gene. The chain recombines TRBV19 with TRBJ2-1, with a possible D match to TRBD1 (6 bases). The CDR3 loop spans 11 amino acids. The germline CDR1 and CDR2 sequences are LNHDA and SQIVND (reference sequence). The V end was cut by 10 bases, the J end by 4 bases, with 8 bases between. CDR3 bases read: TGTGCCACCCAGGGGTACAATGAG. It codes for CATQGYNE. The whole CDR3 reads CATQGYNEQFF.

This clone was counted at least ten times. CDR3 bases read: TGTGCCAGCAGACAGGGGCTGGGTTCACCC. Protein sequence: CASRQGLGSP. The whole CDR3 sequence reads CASRQGLGSPLHF. The chain employs TRBV6-2 or TRBV6-3 and TRBJ1-6; TRBD1 matches 7 bases. The read falls 3 residues short of the CDR3 end, and the missing part is taken from the germline J gene. The J segment lost 9 bases and the V segment lost 6 bases, leaving 5 bases of the junction unmatched. The CDR3 is made up of 13 amino acids. CDR1 MNHEY and CDR2 SVGEGT come from the germline V gene.

A few counts support this clone. With the read ending 3 residues before the CDR3 end, the germline J gene is used to fill in that end. V usage is TRBV10-2 and J usage is TRBJ1-3, with 7 bases lining up with TRBD1. Unmatched junction bases numbered 10, after V lost 2 bases and J lost 0 bases. Per the germline V gene, CDR1 is WSHSY and CDR2 is SAAADI. The CDR3 sequence is 18 residues long. CDR3 region: CASSELRQGLFSGNTIYF. The DNA read from the CDR3 is TGCGCCAGCAGTGAGCTTCGACAGGGCCTTTTCTCTGGAAACACC.

This clone was picked up many times. Sequencing ends 3 residues short of the CDR3 end; the germline J gene provides the rest. The chain uses TRBV30 and TRBJ1-5; 8 nucleotides line up with TRBD1. The CDR3 consists of 15 residues. Germline values: CDR1 GTSNPN, CDR2 SVGIG (reference sequence). J gave up 5 bases and V 0 bases, and 6 bases lay outside the gene matches. Incomplete CDR3 DNA: TGTGCCTGGAGTGTACCGCAGGGGGCATATCAGCCC. This codes for CAWSVPQGAYQP. The entire CDR3 is CAWSVPQGAYQPQHF.

This clone has ten or more counts. Read data end 3 residues before the CDR3 end; the end is taken from the germline J gene. This chain joins TRBV5-1 and TRBJ2-3; 8 bases map to TRBD2. Looked up from germline, CDR1 is SGHRS and CDR2 is YFSETQ. V was clipped by 4 bases and J by 3 bases; unmatched bases: 7. The CDR3 totals 15 residues. Partial CDR3 DNA: TGCGCCAGCAGCCAAGAAGCGGGGGTAACAGATACG. Protein product: CASSQEAGVTDT. The full CDR3 protein is CASSQEAGVTDTQYF.

This clone was recorded many times. One end of the junction varies from germline; a read error may be responsible. The read halts 3 residues ahead of the CDR3 end, with the missing end drawn from the germline J gene. Other DNA sequences from this sample encode an identical CDR3 as well. This rearrangement joins TRBV18 to TRBJ2-3; a weak D match, TRBD2 (6 bases). The CDR3 contains 15 residues. Per germline, CDR1 KGHSH and CDR2 LQKENI. The CDR3 spells CASSPRTGGTDTQYF. CDR3 DNA (partial): TGTGCCAGCTCGCCACGGACGGGGGGCACAGATACG. Combining the CDR3 with reference TRBV18 and TRBJ2-3 gives the whole variable domain NAGVMQNPRHLVRRRGQEARLRCSPMKGHSHVYWYRQLPEEGLKFMVYLQKENIIDESGMPKERFSAEFPKEGPSILRIQQVVRGDSAAYFCASSPRTGGTDTQYFGPGTRLTVL.

This clone has a count of ten or more. The CDR3 extends 3 residues past the end of the read, so its final part is completed from the germline J gene. The chain carries TRBV7-9 and TRBJ2-1; D not certain. The CDR3 length is 15 residues. In germline, CDR1 is SEHNR, CDR2 FQNEAQ (reference sequence). V was pared by 1 base and J by 0 bases, with 7 bases between. CDR3: CASSLGASSYNEQFF. The DNA read from the CDR3 is TGTGCCAGCAGCTTAGGGGCAAGCTCCTACAATGAG.

This clone has ten or more counts. The read terminates 3 residues ahead of where the CDR3 ends, so the germline J gene completes it. The chain combines TRBV19 with TRBJ1-5; no clear D. V gave up 6 bases and J gave up 3 bases, with 6 bases separating them. This CDR3 has 12 residues. Germline values: CDR1 LNHDA, CDR2 SQIVND (reference sequence). CDR3: CASRLFNQPQHF. Incomplete CDR3 DNA: TGTGCCAGTAGGCTATTCAATCAGCCC.

The sample holds many counts of this clone. The CDR3 end is not reached by the read, which stops 3 residues before it; the germline J gene fills it in. The J gene is TRBJ2-5, the V gene TRBV20-1, with 7 nucleotides matching TRBD1. The J segment lost 4 bases and the V segment lost 5 bases, leaving 7 bases of the junction unmatched. The germline gives CDR1 DFQATT, CDR2 SNEGSKA (reference sequence). The CDR3 has 13 amino acids. The CDR3 bases that were read are TGCAGTGCTGGACAGGCCAGCCGAGAGACC. Translating gives CSAGQASRET. The full-length CDR3 reads as CSAGQASRETQYF.

This clone has a handful of counts. The sequenced fragment ends 3 residues before the CDR3 boundary, so the rest is inferred from the germline J gene. The chain links TRBV27 to TRBJ2-5; 7 nucleotides agree with TRBD2. The CDR3 length is 14 residues. The trim removed 6 bases at V and 5 bases at J, leaving 9 bases unmatched. Per germline, CDR1 MNHEY and CDR2 SMNVEV (reference sequence). CDR3 protein: CASSQTAGSETQYF. CDR3 DNA (partial): TGTGCCAGCAGCCAGACAGCGGGGTCCGAGACC.

This clone was detected many times. Sequencing ends 3 residues short of the CDR3 end; the germline J gene provides the rest. The rearrangement joins TRBV19 to TRBJ1-1; 7 bases map to TRBD1. This CDR3 spans 14 amino acids. Germline V lookup: CDR1 LNHDA, CDR2 SQIVND (reference sequence). The covered CDR3 bases are TGTGCCAGTAGTATTTCAGGGGGGAGTGAAAGC. It translates to CASSISGGSES. The complete CDR3 protein is CASSISGGSESAFF. The entire variable domain, with the rest obtained from reference TRBV19 and TRBJ1-1, is as follows: DGGITQSPKYLFRKEGQNVTLSCEQNLNHDAMYWYRQDPGQGLRLIYYSQIVNDFQKGDIAEGYSVSREKKESFPLTVTSAQKNPTAFYLCASSISGGSESAFFGQGTRLTVV.

This clone was seen ten or more times. The read ends 3 residues early relative to the CDR3; the germline J gene fills the gap. This rearrangement joins TRBV18 to TRBJ1-1; no definite D call. CDR1 is KGHSH, CDR2 LQKENI, per germline. The CDR3 spans 12 residues. V lost 3 bases, J lost 2 bases, and 4 bases lay in between. The part of the CDR3 DNA that was read is TGTGCCAGCTCACCCCCTAACACTGAA. Residues: CASSPPNTE. From start to end, the CDR3 is CASSPPNTEAFF. Looking up the rest from reference TRBV18 and TRBJ1-1 gives the full variable domain: NAGVMQNPRHLVRRRGQEARLRCSPMKGHSHVYWYRQLPEEGLKFMVYLQKENIIDESGMPKERFSAEFPKEGPSILRIQQVVRGDSAAYFCASSPPNTEAFFGQGTRLTVV.

This clone was seen many times. The CDR3 goes on 3 residues after the read ends, and that part is filled in from the germline J gene. J is TRBJ1-1 and V is TRBV7-2; tentatively, D is TRBD1 (6 bases). The V gene's germline CDR1 is SGHTA and CDR2 FQGNSA. The V end lost 0 bases, the J end lost 4 bases, and 9 bases lay between the germline ends. The length of the CDR3 is 14 residues. CDR3 bases read: TGTGCCAGCAGCTTAGCACCAGGGGCCACTGAA. Amino acid sequence: CASSLAPGATE. The full CDR3 sequence reads CASSLAPGATEAFF.

This clone was recorded at least ten times. From the germline J gene comes the end of the CDR3, since the read stops 3 residues before it. The rearrangement links TRBV19 to TRBJ1-4; perhaps TRBD1 as D (6 bases). In germline, CDR1 is LNHDA, CDR2 SQIVND (reference sequence). The V end was cut by 1 base, the J end by 8 bases, with 17 bases between. The CDR3 runs to 16 residues. The covered CDR3 bases are TGTGCCAGTAGTATAGTGACAGGCCGGCGAAAAGAAAAA. Its protein is CASSIVTGRRKEK. Given in full, the CDR3 is CASSIVTGRRKEKLFF.

This clone was seen many times. CDR3 DNA, as far as it was read: TGTGCCAGCAGTTCCCCCTGGGCGGGAGAACGTAATGAG. Encoded protein: CASSSPWAGERNE. The whole CDR3 sequence is CASSSPWAGERNEQFF. The chain recombines TRBV6-2 or TRBV6-3 with TRBJ2-1; 7 bases fit TRBD2. The CDR3 end lies 3 residues beyond the end of the read and is filled in from the germline J gene. The germline V gene has CDR1 MNHEY and CDR2 SVGEGT. Unmatched junction bases numbered 13, after V lost 4 bases and J lost 7 bases. The CDR3 is made up of 16 amino acids.

The table lists this clone with many counts. Read sequence stops 3 residues before the CDR3 end, and the germline J gene provides the missing end. The chain combines TRBV29-1 with TRBJ1-2, with D possibly TRBD1 on 6 matching bases. Germline assignment: CDR1 SQVTM and CDR2 ANQGSEA. CDR3 length: 11 residues. Deletions cut 4 bases from V and 6 bases from J, with 9 bases between. Partial CDR3 DNA: TGCAGCGTTGCGGGGGGCCATGGC. It is translated as CSVAGGHG. The full CDR3 is CSVAGGHGYTF.

This clone was recorded many times. The read finishes 3 residues shy of the CDR3 end, and the germline J gene is used to complete it. The genes are TRBV9 and TRBJ2-1, with D possibly matching TRBD1 (5 bases). CDR3 length: 15 residues. V gave up 4 bases and J gave up 6 bases, with 17 bases separating them. From germline, CDR1 is SGDLS and CDR2 YYNGEE. The sequenced CDR3 bases are TGTGCCAGCAGCCCTCAGGGTAATGTCGGCAATGAG. Its protein product is CASSPQGNVGNE. The complete CDR3 protein is CASSPQGNVGNEQFF. Combining the CDR3 with reference TRBV9 and TRBJ2-1 gives the whole variable domain DSGVTQTPKHLITATGQRVTLRCSPRSGDLSVYWYQQSLDQGLQFLIQYYNGEERAKGNILERFSAQQFPDLHSELNLSSLELGDSALYFCASSPQGNVGNEQFFGPGTRLTVL.